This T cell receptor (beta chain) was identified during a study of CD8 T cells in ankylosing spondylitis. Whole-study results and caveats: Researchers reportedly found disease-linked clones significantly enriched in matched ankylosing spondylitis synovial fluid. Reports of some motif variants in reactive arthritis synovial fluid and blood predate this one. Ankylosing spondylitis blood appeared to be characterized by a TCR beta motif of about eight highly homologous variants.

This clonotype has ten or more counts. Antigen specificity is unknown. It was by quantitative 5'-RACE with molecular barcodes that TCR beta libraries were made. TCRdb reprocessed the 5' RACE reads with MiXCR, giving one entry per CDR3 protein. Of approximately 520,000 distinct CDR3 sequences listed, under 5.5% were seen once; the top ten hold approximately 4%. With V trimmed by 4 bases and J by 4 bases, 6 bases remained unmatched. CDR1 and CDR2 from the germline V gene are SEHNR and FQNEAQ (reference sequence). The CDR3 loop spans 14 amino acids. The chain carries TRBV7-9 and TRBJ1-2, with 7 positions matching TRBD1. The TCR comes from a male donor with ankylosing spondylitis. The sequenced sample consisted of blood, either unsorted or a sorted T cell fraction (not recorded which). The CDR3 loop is CASSSDRVAYGYTF. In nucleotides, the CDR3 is TGTGCCAGCAGCTCCGACAGGGTGGCCTATGGCTACACCTTC.